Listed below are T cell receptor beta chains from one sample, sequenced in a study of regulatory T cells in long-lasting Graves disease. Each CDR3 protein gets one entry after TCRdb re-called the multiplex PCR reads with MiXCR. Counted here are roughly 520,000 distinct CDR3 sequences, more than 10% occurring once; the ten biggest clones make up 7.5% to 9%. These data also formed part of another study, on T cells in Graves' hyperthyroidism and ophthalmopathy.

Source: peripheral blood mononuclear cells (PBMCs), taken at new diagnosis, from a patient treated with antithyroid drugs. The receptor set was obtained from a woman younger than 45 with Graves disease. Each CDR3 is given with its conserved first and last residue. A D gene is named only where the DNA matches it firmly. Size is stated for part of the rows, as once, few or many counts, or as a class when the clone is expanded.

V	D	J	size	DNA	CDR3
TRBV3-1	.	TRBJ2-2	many	TGTGCCAGCAGCCAGTCGTTAGGTCATACCGGGGAGCTGTTTTTT	CASSQSLGHTGELFF
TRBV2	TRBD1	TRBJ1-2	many	TGTGCCAGCAGTGTGGGACAGGGGCGAGGCTACACCTTC	CASSVGQGRGYTF
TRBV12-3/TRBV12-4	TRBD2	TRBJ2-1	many	TGTGCCAGCAGTTTACTGACTAGCGGGAGACGAAATGAGCAGTTCTTC	CASSLLTSGRRNEQFF
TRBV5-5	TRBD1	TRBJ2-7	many	TGTGCCAGCAGCGGGACAGTCGGCTCCTACGAGCAGTACTTC	CASSGTVGSYEQYF
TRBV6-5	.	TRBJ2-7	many	TGTGCCAGCAGTTACGGGGGACAAGGGGAAATCCTCTCCTACGAGCAGTACTTC	CASSYGGQGEILSYEQYF
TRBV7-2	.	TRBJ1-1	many	TGTGCCAGCAGCTTAAGGGGGGGCGGGATGGCTGAAGCTTTCTTT	CASSLRGGGMAEAFF
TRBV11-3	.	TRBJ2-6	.	TGTGCCAGCAGCCGCCCTATCCTCTCTGGGGCCAACGTCCTGACTTTC	CASSRPILSGANVLTF
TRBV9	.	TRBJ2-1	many	TGTGCCAGCAGCAGGTACGGGAGTTCCTACAATGAGCAGTTCTTC	CASSRYGSSYNEQFF
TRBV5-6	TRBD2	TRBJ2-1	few	TGTGCCAGCAGTTCCCCGGGAGAAACTAGCGGGAGCAATGAGCAGTTCTTC	CASSSPGETSGSNEQFF
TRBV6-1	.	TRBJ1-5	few	TGTGCCAGCAGTGGATTACAGGAGGGCCCCAATCAGCCCCAGCATTTT	CASSGLQEGPNQPQHF
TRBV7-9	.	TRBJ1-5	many	TGTGCCAGCAGAGACGGTGAGCAGCCCCAGCATTTT	CASRDGEQPQHF
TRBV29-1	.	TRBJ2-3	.	TGCAGCTTAGGGCGTCTCACAGATACGCAGTATTTT	CSLGRLTDTQYF
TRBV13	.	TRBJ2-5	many	TGTGCCAGCAGCTTAATGACGGAACAAGAGACCCAGTACTTC	CASSLMTEQETQYF
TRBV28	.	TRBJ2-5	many	TGTGCCAGCAGGTCTTCATTGGAGACCCAGTACTTC	CASRSSLETQYF
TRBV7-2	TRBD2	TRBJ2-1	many	TGTGCCAGCAGCGCCGAGGGACTAGTCAGGGGAGAGCAGTTCTTC	CASSAEGLVRGEQFF
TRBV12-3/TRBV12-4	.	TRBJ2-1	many	TGTGCCAGCACTCAAGAAGGGGCTTCCTACAATGAGCAGTTCTTC	CASTQEGASYNEQFF
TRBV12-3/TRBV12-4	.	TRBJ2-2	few	TGTGCCAGCACTCCTTGGGGCCCTGGGCTAGCCGGGGAGCTGTTTTTT	CASTPWGPGLAGELFF
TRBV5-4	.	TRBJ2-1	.	TGTGCCAGCAGCTTGGGTTGGGGCGGGGATGAGCAGTTCTTC	CASSLGWGGDEQFF
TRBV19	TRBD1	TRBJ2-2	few	TGTGCCAGTAGTACACAGGGGGCTGGCACCGGGGAGCTGTTTTTT	CASSTQGAGTGELFF
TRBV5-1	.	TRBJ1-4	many	TGCGCCAGCAGCTCCCGGGCCCCCGGAGAAAAACTGTTTTTT	CASSSRAPGEKLFF
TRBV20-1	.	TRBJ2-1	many	TGCAGTGCTAGAGATCACACTCGCAATGAGCAGTTCTTC	CSARDHTRNEQFF
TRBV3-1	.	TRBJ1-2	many	TGTGCCAGCAGCCGGTCGGGTACCTATGGCTACACCTTC	CASSRSGTYGYTF
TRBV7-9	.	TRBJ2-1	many	TGTGCCAGCAGCGATCCCGGGACATGGGGATCGGACAATGAGCAGTTCTTC	CASSDPGTWGSDNEQFF
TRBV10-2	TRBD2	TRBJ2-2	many	TGCGCCAGCAGTGACACTAGCGGGAGGGCGAGAACCGGGGAGCTGTTTTTT	CASSDTSGRARTGELFF
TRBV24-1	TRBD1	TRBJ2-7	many	TGTGCCACCAGTAGTGGACAGGAGACTTACGAGCAGTACTTC	CATSSGQETYEQYF
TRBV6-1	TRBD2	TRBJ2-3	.	TGTGCCAGCAGCCCTAATCCTAGCGGGAGGGCGAGGGGCACAGATACGCAGTATTTT	CASSPNPSGRARGTDTQYF
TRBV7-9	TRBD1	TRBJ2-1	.	TGTGCCAGCAGCCCGGGACAGGGTTTCAATGAGCAGTTCTTC	CASSPGQGFNEQFF
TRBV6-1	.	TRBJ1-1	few	TGTGCCAGCAGTCAGGCCACTGAAGCTTTCTTT	CASSQATEAFF
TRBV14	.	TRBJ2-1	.	TGTGCCAGCAGCCGACCGGAGCCCTACAATGAGCAGTTCTTC	CASSRPEPYNEQFF
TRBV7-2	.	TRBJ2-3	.	TGTGCCAGCAGCTTTGGTCGCACAGATACGCAGTATTTT	CASSFGRTDTQYF
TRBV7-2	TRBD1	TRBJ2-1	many	TGTGCCAGCAGTCTACAGGGGGCTGGCAATGAGCAGTTCTTC	CASSLQGAGNEQFF
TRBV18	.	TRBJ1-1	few	TGTGCCAGCTCACCCCAGGGAGACACTGAAGCTTTCTTT	CASSPQGDTEAFF
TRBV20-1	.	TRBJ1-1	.	TGCAGTGCTAGAGTTCGGAACACTGAAGCTTTCTTT	CSARVRNTEAFF
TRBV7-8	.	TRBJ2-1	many	TGTGCCAGCAGCTTAGTGGCGGGACTTTACAATGAGCAGTTCTTC	CASSLVAGLYNEQFF
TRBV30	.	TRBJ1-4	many	TGTGCCTACAGGGCCAGTGAAAAACTGTTTTTT	CAYRASEKLFF
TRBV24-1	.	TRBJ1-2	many	TGTGCCACCGAGGACCCAAACTTTAACTATGGCTACACCTTC	CATEDPNFNYGYTF
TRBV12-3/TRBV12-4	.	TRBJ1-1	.	TGTGCCAGCAGTTTTCTCAGGGCTACTGAAGCTTTCTTT	CASSFLRATEAFF
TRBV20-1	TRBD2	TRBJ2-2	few	TGCAGTGCTAGAGATAGGACTAGCGGGAACACCGGGGAGCTGTTTTTT	CSARDRTSGNTGELFF
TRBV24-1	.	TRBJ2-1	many	TGTGCCACCAGTGATCCAGCAGCGGAACCCTACAATGAGCAGTTCTTC	CATSDPAAEPYNEQFF
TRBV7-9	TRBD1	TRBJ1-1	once	TGTGCCAGCAGCTCCGGGACAGATGAAGCTTTCTTT	CASSSGTDEAFF
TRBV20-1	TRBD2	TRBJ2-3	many	TGCAGTGCTAGAGATAGTAGCGGGAGTCCAGATACGCAGTATTTT	CSARDSSGSPDTQYF
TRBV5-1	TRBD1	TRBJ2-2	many	TGCGCCAGCAGGGCAACAGGGGGCAACACCGGGGAGCTGTTTTTT	CASRATGGNTGELFF
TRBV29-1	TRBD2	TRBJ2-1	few	TGCAGCGACGGCGCGGGAGGGTCCTACAATGAGCAGTTCTTC	CSDGAGGSYNEQFF
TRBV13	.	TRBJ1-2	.	TGTGCCAGCAGCTTATCCGGGACTGAACCGTATGGCTACACCTTC	CASSLSGTEPYGYTF
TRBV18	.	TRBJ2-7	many	TGTGCCAGCTCACCTTACGCGGCTTCGAACTACGAGCAGTACTTC	CASSPYAASNYEQYF
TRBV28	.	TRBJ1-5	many	TGTGCCAGCAGTTTACCAGGGTTGGGACAGCCCCAGCATTTT	CASSLPGLGQPQHF
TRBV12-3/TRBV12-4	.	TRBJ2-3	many	TGTGCCAGCAGCGGGCCGTCCACAGATACGCAGTATTTT	CASSGPSTDTQYF
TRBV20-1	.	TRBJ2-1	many	TGCAGTGGCCAAGGGGGGCGGGTGGGGAATGAGCAGTTCTTC	CSGQGGRVGNEQFF
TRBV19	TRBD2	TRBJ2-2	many	TGTGCCAGTAGTAGGGGACTAGCGGCAACCGGGGAGCTGTTTTTT	CASSRGLAATGELFF
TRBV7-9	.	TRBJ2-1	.	TGTGCCAGCAGCTCCCGAGGTGGAGGCTCCTACAATGAGCAGTTCTTC	CASSSRGGGSYNEQFF
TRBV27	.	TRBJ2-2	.	TGTGCCAGTGGGGACACCGGGGAGCTGTTTTTT	CASGDTGELFF
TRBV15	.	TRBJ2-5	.	TGTGCCACCAGCAGAGGGGTGCAGGGCCAAGAGACCCAGTACTTC	CATSRGVQGQETQYF
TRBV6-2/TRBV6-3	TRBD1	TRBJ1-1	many	TGTGCCAGCAGGACAGGGTTAATGAACACTGAAGCTTTCTTT	CASRTGLMNTEAFF
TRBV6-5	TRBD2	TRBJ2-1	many	TGTGCCAGCAGTTACTCTAGCGGGAGTCCCTCCAATGAGCAGTTCTTC	CASSYSSGSPSNEQFF